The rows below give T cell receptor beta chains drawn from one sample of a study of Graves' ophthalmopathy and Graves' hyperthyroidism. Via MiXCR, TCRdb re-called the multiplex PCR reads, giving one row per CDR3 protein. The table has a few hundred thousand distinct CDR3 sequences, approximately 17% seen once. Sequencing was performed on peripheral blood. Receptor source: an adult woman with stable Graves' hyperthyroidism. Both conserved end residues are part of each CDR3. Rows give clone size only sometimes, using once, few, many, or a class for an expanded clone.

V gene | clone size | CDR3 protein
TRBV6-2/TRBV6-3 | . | CASSERIYGTEQETQYF
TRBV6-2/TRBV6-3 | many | CASSYEGTPSYGYTF
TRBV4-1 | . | CASSQESFYEQYF
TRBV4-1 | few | CASSQELKAEAFF
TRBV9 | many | CASSVAVAANTGELFF
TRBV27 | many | CASSLSVESSYEQYF
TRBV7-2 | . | CASSLRGTGNTIYF
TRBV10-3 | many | CAISVSSSGYTF
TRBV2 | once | CASILSRMNTEAFF
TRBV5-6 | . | CASSLEAEAYEQYF
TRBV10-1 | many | CASGESNQPQHF
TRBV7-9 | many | CASSSEDYQETQYF
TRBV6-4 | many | CASSYYTEAFF
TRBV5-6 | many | CASSPGGVDQYF
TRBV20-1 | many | CSALFARSSYEQYF
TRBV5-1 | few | CASSLGVVDEQYF
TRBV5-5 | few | CASSTQGANEQYF
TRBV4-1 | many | CASSRRGPSNLQETQYF
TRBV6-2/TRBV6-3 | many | CASSHRLAGDLYEQYF
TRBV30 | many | CAWSWTGAGVYGYTF
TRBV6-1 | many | CASRDPGSTEAFF
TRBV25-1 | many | CASPESRREEVYEQYF
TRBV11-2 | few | CASSLGTAGGYEQYF
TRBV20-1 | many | CSARAVTFVGQGDVNIQYF
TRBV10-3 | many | CATNQEGGSNQPQHF
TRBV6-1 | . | CASRPGQGGRAFF
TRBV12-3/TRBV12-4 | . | CASRRTGVNTEAFF
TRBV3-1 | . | CASSQVQGPGELFF
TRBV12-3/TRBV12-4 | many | CASSLQGRDYGYTF
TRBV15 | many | CATSRGNGETQYF
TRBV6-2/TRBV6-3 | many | CASSYSRPSGELFF
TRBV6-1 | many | CASSEAISQYF
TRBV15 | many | CATSRWDRESAGGYTF
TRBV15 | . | CATRGTNPGANVLTF
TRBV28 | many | CASSLYKNTEAFF
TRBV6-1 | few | CASINIAQETQYF
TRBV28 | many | CASRFNRGYEQYF
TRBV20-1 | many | CSARTSGQNIQYF
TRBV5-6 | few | CASSGDGTSRTYEQYF
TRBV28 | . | CASSLLDSINTEAFF
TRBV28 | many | CASSRTSGTAGEETQYF
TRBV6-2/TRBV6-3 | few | CASVGGDADTEAFF
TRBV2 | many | CASSEPGQGANQPQHF
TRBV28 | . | CASTHLGGDYGYTF
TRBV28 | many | CASSHGTSGYEQYF